A single sample gave rise to the 3 T cell receptor beta chains below, sequenced in a study. TCRdb fed the 5' RACE reads into MiXCR, producing one record per CDR3 protein. The sample holds fewer than 60,000 distinct CDR3 sequences; 28% are singletons and the top ten take 2% to 2.5%. The sample comprised naive CD4+ T cells sorted from blood. Subset specified: naive CD4+ T cells, CD4+CD45RA+CD25-. These receptors came from a female donor with breast cancer.

This chain connects TRBV28 to TRBJ2-5; D may be TRBD2 (6 bases). The CDR3 contains 12 residues. Germline lookup yields CDR1 MDHEN and CDR2 SYDVKM. V dropped 5 bases and J dropped 5 bases, with 9 bases sitting between them. The CDR3 sequence is CASSGRGETQYF. The CDR3 DNA is TGTGCCAGCAGTGGACGGGGGGAGACCCAGTACTTC.

The rearrangement uses TRBV7-2 and TRBJ2-5; 13 bases are a match to TRBD2. The V gene's germline CDR1 is SGHTA and CDR2 FQGNSA. This CDR3 comprises 16 residues. V lost 4 bases, J lost 7 bases, and 9 bases stayed unmatched. The DNA for the CDR3 is TGTGCCAGCAGCTCCCGGACTAGCGGGAGTGAGGGGACCCAGTACTTC. Translated, it gives CASSSRTSGSEGTQYF.

The CDR3 nucleotides read TGCGCCAGCAGCGGTAGCGGGAGAGGCGACACCGGGGAGCTGTTTTTT. Translation: CASSGSGRGDTGELFF. The chain couples TRBV5-1 to TRBJ2-2, with TRBD2 identical over 9 bases. V dropped 4 bases and J dropped 3; count of bases not matched to a gene: 7. Germline CDR1 is SGHRS and CDR2 is YFSETQ. The CDR3 length is 16 residues.